The 21 T cell receptor beta chains below were found in one sample sequenced in a study of identical twins. Each CDR3 protein is one row after TCRdb ran MiXCR on the 5' RACE reads. The table has 500,000 to 650,000 distinct CDR3 sequences, around 20% seen once. Separately, the same data were catalogued under a study of yellow fever vaccine responses in identical twins.

The sequenced material came from CD4+ T cells sorted from blood. The receptor source for this set is a young woman in good health.

The V gene is TRBV6-1, the J gene TRBJ2-7, with 10 bases lining up with TRBD1. Germline CDR1 MNHNS, CDR2 SASEGT. CDR3 length equals 17 residues. V lost 1 base to trimming and J lost 4 bases; unmatched junction nucleotides: 10. For the CDR3, the DNA is TGTGCCAGCAGTGAAGGGGAGGGGACAGGGGCCCTATACGAGCAGTACTTC. It is translated as CASSEGEGTGALYEQYF.

This chain connects TRBV6-5 to TRBJ2-7, with D unresolved. The germline V gene encodes CDR1 MNHEY and CDR2 SVGAGI. V lost 0 bases and J 3 bases, leaving 9 bases between the germline ends. This CDR3 is built from 14 residues. The CDR3 here is CASSYSIGYYEQYF. The CDR3 DNA reads TGTGCCAGCAGTTACTCGATCGGGTACTACGAGCAGTACTTC.

In its sample, this clonotype was seen a few times. The chain couples TRBV12-3 or TRBV12-4 to TRBJ2-1; the D is unclear. The CDR3 loop spans 16 amino acids. The V and J ends lost 2 bases and 0 bases respectively, with 11 bases between them. The CDR3 sequence is CASSLQAGNSYNEQFF. Written as DNA, the CDR3 is TGTGCCAGCAGTTTACAAGCAGGAAACTCCTACAATGAGCAGTTCTTC.

This clonotype was recorded a few times. The V call is TRBV4-1, the J call TRBJ1-2; D is ambiguous. The CDR3 totals 14 residues. Trimming removed 2 bases from V and 5 bases from J, with 12 bases in between. CDR1 is MGHRA and CDR2 is YSYEKL in the germline V gene. DNA of the CDR3: TGCGCCAGCAGCCAAAGTCAATTGGGGTATGGCTACACCTTC. This encodes CASSQSQLGYGYTF.

This clonotype was counted only a few times. The J gene is TRBJ2-1, the V gene TRBV12-3 or TRBV12-4; tentatively, D is TRBD2 (5 bases). The CDR3 is 13 amino acids. Trimming stripped 6 bases from V and 13 bases from J, with 19 bases between. The CDR3 nucleotides are TGTGCCAGCAGCCCCCCGGGGATCACCCGACAGTTCTTC. Its protein product is CASSPPGITRQFF.

J is TRBJ2-2 and V is TRBV7-8; 8 bases fit TRBD1. J gave up 7 bases and V 6 bases, and 7 bases lay outside the gene matches. The germline V gene has CDR1 SGHVS and CDR2 FQNEAQ. This CDR3 is built from 14 residues. The DNA for the CDR3 is TGTGCCAGCAGTTATGGACAGGGAATCGGGGAGCTGTTTTTT. The encoded protein is CASSYGQGIGELFF.

The chain carries TRBV6-1 and TRBJ1-5; D is ambiguous. Germline V lookup: CDR1 MNHNS, CDR2 SASEGT. V dropped 6 bases and J dropped 4 bases, with 13 bases sitting between them. The CDR3 runs 14 residues. The CDR3: CASRDYLGNQPQHF. In DNA, the CDR3 is TGTGCCAGCAGGGACTACCTGGGGAATCAGCCCCAGCATTTT.

V usage is TRBV15 and J usage is TRBJ2-2, with 7 nucleotides matching TRBD1. V trimming: 7 bases; J trimming: 6 bases; junction bases outside the gene matches: 11. The CDR3 sequence is 15 residues long. CDR1 and CDR2 from the germline V gene are LNHNV and YYDKDF (reference sequence). The DNA of the CDR3 is TGTGCCACCACTCGAGACAGGGCTCTCCCCGGGGAGCTGTTTTTT. It codes for CATTRDRALPGELFF.

This clonotype was picked up many times. The chain joins TRBV4-1 to TRBJ2-3, with D possibly matching TRBD2 (6 bases). V lost 1 base to trimming and J lost 4 bases, with 18 bases between them. The germline gives CDR1 MGHRA, CDR2 YSYEKL. This CDR3 comprises 17 residues. The CDR3 region is CASSQVLVREDADTQYF. CDR3 in DNA: TGCGCCAGCAGCCAAGTCCTCGTGAGGGAGGATGCAGATACGCAGTATTTT.

This clonotype was seen a handful of times. The chain combines TRBV6-2 or TRBV6-3 with TRBJ2-7; weak D call: TRBD2 (6 bases). With 7 bases removed from V and 3 bases from J, the gap between germline ends came to 10 bases. The germline V gene has CDR1 MNHEY and CDR2 SVGEGT. This CDR3 region has 12 residues. The CDR3 here is CASTRGYYEQYF. The DNA for the CDR3 is TGTGCCAGCACCCGGGGGTACTACGAGCAGTACTTC.

The rearrangement uses TRBV16 and TRBJ1-5; tentative D call: TRBD1 (6 bases). V lost 5 bases to trimming and J lost 2 bases, with 10 bases between them. Germline CDR1 and CDR2: KGHSY and FQNENV. The CDR3 length is 14 residues. The CDR3 region is CASSSRGGNQPQHF. The CDR3 DNA reads TGTGCCAGCAGCAGCAGGGGTGGCAATCAGCCCCAGCATTTT.

The chain couples TRBV11-1 to TRBJ2-7, with D tentatively TRBD1 (6 bases). V gave up 6 bases and J gave up 1 base, with 10 bases separating them. The CDR3 runs 13 residues. The V gene's germline CDR1 is SGHAT and CDR2 FQDESV (reference sequence). The CDR3 is CASRSDRSYEQYF. CDR3 in DNA: TGTGCCAGCAGATCGGACAGATCCTACGAGCAGTACTTC. Complete variable domain (other parts from reference TRBV11-1 and TRBJ2-7): EAEVAQSPRYKITEKSQAVAFWCDPISGHATLYWYRQILGQGPELLVQFQDESVVDDSQLPKDRFSAERLKGVDSTLKIQPAELGDSAMYLCASRSDRSYEQYFGPGTRLTVT.

The CDR3 sequence: CSARVPENTEAFF. CDR3 nucleotide sequence: TGCAGTGCTAGAGTTCCAGAAAACACTGAAGCTTTCTTT. The J gene is TRBJ1-1, the V gene TRBV20-1; no clear D. Trimming left V 1 base short and J 2 bases short, with 8 bases between. This CDR3 is 13 amino acids long. Looked up from germline, CDR1 is DFQATT and CDR2 is SNEGSKA (reference sequence).

The chain is built from TRBV12-3 or TRBV12-4 and TRBJ2-2; D remains unclear. Deletions cut 3 bases from V and 5 bases from J, with 10 bases between. This CDR3 has 14 amino acids. The chain's CDR3 is CASSFSGWTGELFF. The CDR3 DNA sequence: TGTGCCAGCAGTTTTAGTGGGTGGACCGGGGAGCTGTTTTTT.

This clonotype showed up just a few times. The CDR3 nucleotides read TGTGCCAGCAGCTTGAGGACAGGCCATGGCTACACCTTC. Residues: CASSLRTGHGYTF. J is TRBJ1-2 and V is TRBV7-8, with 7 bases matching TRBD1. Germline V lookup: CDR1 SGHVS, CDR2 FQNEAQ. The CDR3 spans 13 residues. Losses at the gene ends were 3 bases for V and 6 bases for J; bases not matched to a gene: 4.

This clonotype showed up just a few times. The rearrangement uses TRBV20-1 and TRBJ2-7; unclear D gene. Germline V gives CDR1 DFQATT, CDR2 SNEGSKA (reference sequence). V lost 0 bases, J lost 0 bases, and 9 bases lay in between. The CDR3 consists of 14 residues. The CDR3 reads CSARDKGISYEQYF. The DNA of the CDR3 is TGCAGTGCTAGAGATAAAGGGATCTCCTACGAGCAGTACTTC.

The chain couples TRBV4-2 to TRBJ2-4, with TRBD1 matching over 12 bases. CDR1 is LGHNA and CDR2 is YNFKEQ in the germline V gene. The length of the CDR3 is 18 residues. V trimming: 4 bases; J trimming: 2 bases; junction bases outside the gene matches: 9. The CDR3 loop reads CASSPGQGALNTKNIQYF. CDR3 bases: TGTGCCAGCAGCCCGGGACAGGGGGCCCTTAACACCAAAAACATTCAGTACTTC.

This clonotype appeared a few times. The rearrangement joins TRBV15 to TRBJ1-1, with 9 bases fitting TRBD1. CDR3 size: 14 residues. Trimming cost V 0 bases and J 4 bases; bases outside gene matches: 0. The germline V gene has CDR1 LNHNV and CDR2 YYDKDF (reference sequence). The CDR3 spells CATSREDRGTEAFF. The CDR3 DNA is TGTGCCACCAGCAGAGAGGACAGGGGCACTGAAGCTTTCTTT.

The V call is TRBV24-1, the J call TRBJ2-2; D is unclear. Germline assignment: CDR1 KGHDR and CDR2 SFDVKD. V was clipped by 2 bases and J by 5 bases, with 14 bases between them. This CDR3 has 16 amino acids. Here the CDR3 reads CATSDSRSRRTGELFF. CDR3 nucleotides: TGTGCCACCAGTGATTCCCGCAGCCGTAGGACCGGGGAGCTGTTTTTT.

The chain links TRBV27 to TRBJ2-2; TRBD2 is a possible D gene (6 bases). CDR3 length equals 15 residues. V lost 7 bases and J lost 6, with 18 bases in between. CDR1 is MNHEY, CDR2 SMNVEV, per germline (reference sequence). The CDR3 protein is CASIAEAGSAGELFF. In DNA, the CDR3 is TGTGCCAGCATTGCCGAGGCGGGATCTGCCGGGGAGCTGTTTTTT.

V gene TRBV27 combines with J gene TRBJ2-1; D ambiguous. Germline V gene sequence: CDR1 MNHEY, CDR2 SMNVEV (reference sequence). V was shortened by 5 bases and J by 0 bases, with 11 bases between the two germline ends. The CDR3 sequence is 15 residues long. CDR3 loop: CASSLTGVSYNEQFF. The CDR3 coding sequence is TGTGCCAGCAGTCTGACGGGTGTCTCCTACAATGAGCAGTTCTTC.